The TCR beta chain under discussion was sequenced for a study of blood T cell repertoires in COVID-19. For the study at large: From T cells, B-cell-depleted T cells, or PBMCs came the material, which was cDNA or gDNA.

The authors' processing: Estimates of nucleated cell counts were drawn from the amplification of reference gene primers. Assay used: immunoSEQ multiplex PCR; TCRdb lists only in-frame clones, some missing. V and J calls and clone size are those listed in that table; D and trimming were worked out from the DNA. The data hold approximately 170,000 clones, with about 80% observed a single time. CDR1 MNHEY and CDR2 SVGAGI come from the germline V gene. There are 13 residues in the CDR3. After removal of 6 bases from V and 4 bases from J, the junction contained 3 bases not matched to a gene. The sample taken for sequencing was peripheral blood. The V call is TRBV6-5, the J call TRBJ1-5; 7 bases map to TRBD1. The TCR sequence derives from a man in his 70s with active or convalescent COVID-19. The CDR3: CASSIQGNQPQHF. In DNA, the CDR3 is TGTGCCAGCAGCATACAGGGGAATCAGCCCCAGCATTTT.